This T cell receptor (beta chain) was captured in a study of T cell changes during pregnancy in multiple sclerosis. TCRdb's table, derived via immunoSEQ multiplex PCR, lists solely in-frame clones and lacks some. The sample contains fewer than 65,000 clones, approximately 94% of which appear only once. This CDR3 contains 15 residues. Germline V lookup: CDR1 SGDLS, CDR2 YYNGEE. Trimming took 0 bases from V and 0 from J; bases not matched to a gene: 3. The source of this sequence is a female donor with multiple sclerosis, enrolled in a pregnancy study. This chain uses TRBV9 with TRBJ2-7; 7 positions agree with TRBD2. The sample in question was CD4+ T cells from peripheral blood mononuclear cells, obtained in the third trimester of pregnancy. CDR3 sequence (DNA): TGTGCCAGCAGCGTAGGACTAGCCAGCTCCTACGAGCAGTACTTC. Protein: CASSVGLASSYEQYF.